Below, 15 T cell receptor beta chains from the same sample are listed, as sequenced in a study of OX40 agonist ivuxolimab in advanced cancers. Only in-frame clones appear in the TCRdb table, and some are missing; sequencing was by immunoSEQ multiplex PCR. In the table there are roughly 13,000 clones, around 76% of which are singletons. Sequencing was performed on CD4+ or CD8+ T cells sorted from blood, taken in a trial of the OX40 agonist ivuxolimab. The receptors come from an adult with an advanced solid tumor such as melanoma, head and neck, liver or kidney cancer.

The chain joins TRBV2 to TRBJ2-3; no clear D gene. V was cut by 7 bases and J by 4 bases, with 6 bases left in between. Germline lookup yields CDR1 SNHLY and CDR2 FYNNEI. The CDR3 length is 11 residues. CDR3 in DNA: TGTGCCAGCACCGGGCCAGATACGCAGTATTTT. Translation: CASTGPDTQYF.

V and J are TRBV7-8 and TRBJ1-3; no clear D. The CDR3 is 13 amino acids. Trimming took off 3 bases at V and 4 bases at J, with 7 bases between the two ends. Germline loops: CDR1 SGHVS, CDR2 FQNEAQ. The chain's CDR3 is CASSLGLGNTIYF. CDR3 DNA: TGTGCCAGCAGCTTGGGATTAGGAAACACCATATATTTT.

The chain employs TRBV15 and TRBJ1-2; maybe TRBD1 (6 bases). This CDR3 region has 15 residues. Looked up from germline, CDR1 is LNHNV and CDR2 is YYDKDF (reference sequence). V shed 0 bases and J shed 4 bases, with 12 bases lying between them. CDR3 region: CATSRDRGTSYGYTF. DNA of the CDR3: TGTGCCACCAGCAGAGATCGCGGGACATCCTATGGCTACACCTTC.

V gene TRBV9 combines with J gene TRBJ2-7, with D uncertain. The CDR3 is 14 amino acids. V dropped 0 bases and J dropped 0 bases, with 7 bases sitting between them. CDR1 is SGDLS, CDR2 YYNGEE, per germline. This CDR3 is CASSVGRTSYEQYF. Written as DNA, the CDR3 is TGTGCCAGCAGCGTAGGTAGGACCTCCTACGAGCAGTACTTC.

The V gene is TRBV4-3, the J gene TRBJ2-3; 16 bases line up with TRBD2. Per the germline V gene, CDR1 is LGHNA and CDR2 is YSLEER. V lost 0 bases to trimming and J lost 4 bases; unmatched junction nucleotides: 13. This CDR3 comprises 21 residues. The CDR3 nucleotides read TGCGCCAGCAGCCAAGATAGGAGAACCGGGACTAGCGGGGGGGACGCAGATACGCAGTATTTT. It specifies CASSQDRRTGTSGGDADTQYF.

As regards this clone: A read error may produce the germline difference seen at one junction end. V usage is TRBV6-5 and J usage is TRBJ1-1; weak D call: TRBD1 (6 bases). The CDR3 consists of 14 residues. Germline CDR1 reads MNHEY; CDR2 reads SVGAGI. CDR3 coding DNA: TGTGCCAGCAATTACAGGGAAGGGGTCACTGAAGCTTTCTTT. This sequence encodes CASNYREGVTEAFF.

The chain employs TRBV19 and TRBJ1-1, with 7 bases that match TRBD1. V lost 3 bases and J lost 9; bases outside the gene matches: 7. The CDR3 extends over 13 amino acids. Germline CDR1 and CDR2: LNHDA and SQIVND (reference sequence). CDR3 coding DNA: TGTGCCAGTAGTATTGGACAGGCATTTAAAGCTTTCTTT. It is translated as CASSIGQAFKAFF.

The gene calls are TRBV19 and TRBJ2-2; D not resolved. CDR3 length: 15 amino acids. Per the germline V gene, CDR1 is LNHDA and CDR2 is SQIVND (reference sequence). V gave up 1 base and J gave up 0 bases, with 6 bases separating them. CDR3 region: CASSIVATNTGELFF. The CDR3 DNA sequence: TGTGCCAGTAGTATAGTGGCGACGAACACCGGGGAGCTGTTTTTT.

The V call is TRBV11-3, the J call TRBJ2-5; D is perhaps TRBD1 or TRBD2 (5 bases each). Trimming stripped 1 base from V and 1 base from J, with 13 bases between. Germline V gives CDR1 SGHNT, CDR2 YENEEA. The CDR3 is 16 amino acids. Written as DNA, the CDR3 is TGTGCCAGCAGCTTAGGAGGGACGAGATCCCAAGAGACCCAGTACTTC. This translates into CASSLGGTRSQETQYF. Filled out from reference TRBV11-3 and TRBJ2-5, the complete variable domain reads EAGVVQSPRYKIIEKKQPVAFWCNPISGHNTLYWYLQNLGQGPELLIRYENEEAVDDSQLPKDRFSAERLKGVDSTLKIQPAELGDSAVYLCASSLGGTRSQETQYFGPGTRLLVL.

The CDR3 region is CASSVEGRGTDTQYF. CDR3 sequence (DNA): TGTGCCAGCAGCGTAGAGGGACGGGGGACAGATACGCAGTATTTT. The rearrangement uses TRBV9 and TRBJ2-3; a possible D gene is TRBD2 (6 bases). The V end was cut by 0 bases, the J end by 3 bases, with 11 bases between. Germline V gene lookup returns CDR1 SGDLS and CDR2 YYNGEE. The CDR3 contains 15 residues.

The chain employs TRBV6-6 and TRBJ2-2; D could derive from TRBD1 or TRBD2 (6 bases each). Germline assignment: CDR1 MNHNY and CDR2 SVGAGI (reference sequence). The CDR3 spans 15 residues. Trimming took 0 bases from V and 5 from J, leaving 10 bases between them. As DNA, the CDR3 is TGTGCCAGCAGTTACTCGAGGGGGGCAACCGGGGAGCTGTTTTTT. Its translation: CASSYSRGATGELFF.

The CDR3 DNA sequence: TGTGCCAGCAGTTACTCGTTGGGGGGGATTGCCACTGAAGCTTTCTTT. Its protein product is CASSYSLGGIATEAFF. The chain links TRBV6-5 to TRBJ1-1; tentatively, D is TRBD1 (5 bases). The germline V and J ends were trimmed by 0 bases and 4 bases, with 15 bases remaining between them. The germline CDR1 and CDR2 sequences are MNHEY and SVGAGI. The CDR3 consists of 16 residues.

The chain combines TRBV6-5 with TRBJ2-2; no reliable D call. CDR3 length: 15 residues. The V and J ends lost 6 bases and 2 bases respectively, with 13 bases between them. Per the germline V gene, CDR1 is MNHEY and CDR2 is SVGAGI. The CDR3, as DNA: TGTGCCAGCAGCCGAGTGGACGGCAACACCGGGGAGCTGTTTTTT. Its translation is CASSRVDGNTGELFF.

This chain links TRBV25-1 with TRBJ1-2; tentatively, D is TRBD1 (5 bases). This CDR3 contains 13 residues. Germline V lookup: CDR1 MGHDK, CDR2 SYGVNS. Between the trimmed V and J ends, which lost 4 bases and 5 bases, there was a span of 11 bases. For the CDR3, the DNA is TGTGCCAGCAGTGTACAGGTTGGGTATGGCTACACCTTC. Its protein product is CASSVQVGYGYTF.

The chain links TRBV5-1 to TRBJ2-6; TRBD1 might be the D (6 bases). CDR3 length: 17 residues. Trimming cost V 3 bases and J 1 base, with 14 bases left between them. CDR1 is SGHRS and CDR2 is YFSETQ in the germline V gene. In DNA, the CDR3 is TGCGCCAGCAGCTGGGGGCGCCTCGATTCTGGGGCCAACGTCCTGACTTTC. Its translation: CASSWGRLDSGANVLTF.